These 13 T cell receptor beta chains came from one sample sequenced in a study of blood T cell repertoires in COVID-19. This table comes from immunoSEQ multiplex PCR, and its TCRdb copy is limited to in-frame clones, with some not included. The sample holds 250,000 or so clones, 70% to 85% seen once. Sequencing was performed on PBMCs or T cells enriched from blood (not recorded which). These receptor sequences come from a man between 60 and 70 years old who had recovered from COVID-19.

The DNA of the CDR3 is TGTGCCACCAGTGGGGGGACAGGCTCTGGGGCCAACGTCCTGACTTTC. Protein product: CATSGGTGSGANVLTF. This chain links TRBV24-1 with TRBJ2-6; 8 bases fit TRBD1. The CDR3 runs to 16 residues. V gave up 5 bases and J gave up 0 bases; unmatched junction bases: 2. Per the germline V gene, CDR1 is KGHDR and CDR2 is SFDVKD.

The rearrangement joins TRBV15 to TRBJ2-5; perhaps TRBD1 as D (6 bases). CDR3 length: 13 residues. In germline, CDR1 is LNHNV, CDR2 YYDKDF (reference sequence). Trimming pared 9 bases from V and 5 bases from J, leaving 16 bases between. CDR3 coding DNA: TGTGCCACGGCTCGTGGGGGCGACGAGACCCAGTACTTC. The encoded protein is CATARGGDETQYF.

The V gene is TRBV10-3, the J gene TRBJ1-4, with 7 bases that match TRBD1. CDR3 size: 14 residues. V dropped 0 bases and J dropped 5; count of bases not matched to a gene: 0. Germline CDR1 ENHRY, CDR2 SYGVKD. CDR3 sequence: CAISESGGNEKLFF. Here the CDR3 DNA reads TGTGCCATCAGTGAGTCAGGGGGCAATGAAAAACTGTTTTTT.

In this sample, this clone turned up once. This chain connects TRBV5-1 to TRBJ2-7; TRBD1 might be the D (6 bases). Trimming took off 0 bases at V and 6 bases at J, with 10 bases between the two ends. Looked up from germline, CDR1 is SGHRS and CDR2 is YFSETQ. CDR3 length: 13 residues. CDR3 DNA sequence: TGCGCCAGCAGCTTGGCCACAGGGTCCGAGCAGTACTTC. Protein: CASSLATGSEQYF.

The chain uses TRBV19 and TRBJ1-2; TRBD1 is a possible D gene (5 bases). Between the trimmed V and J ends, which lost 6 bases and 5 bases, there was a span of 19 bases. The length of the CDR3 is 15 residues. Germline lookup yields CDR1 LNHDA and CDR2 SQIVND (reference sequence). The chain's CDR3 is CASSETAGRGYGYTF. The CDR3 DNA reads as TGTGCCAGTAGCGAAACCGCGGGGAGGGGATATGGCTACACCTTC.

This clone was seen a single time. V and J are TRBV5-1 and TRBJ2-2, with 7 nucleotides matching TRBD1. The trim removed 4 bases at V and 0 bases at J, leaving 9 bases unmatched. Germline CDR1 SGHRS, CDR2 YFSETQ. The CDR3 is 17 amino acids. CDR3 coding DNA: TGCGCCAGCAGCGTATTTCCGGGACAGTCGAACACCGGGGAGCTGTTTTTT. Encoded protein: CASSVFPGQSNTGELFF.

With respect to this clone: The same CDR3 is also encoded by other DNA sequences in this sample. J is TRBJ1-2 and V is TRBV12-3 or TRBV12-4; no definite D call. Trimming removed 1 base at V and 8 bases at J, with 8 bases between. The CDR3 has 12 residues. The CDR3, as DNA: TGTGCCAGCAGTTTAGGCCCAGGAGGCTACACCTTC. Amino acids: CASSLGPGGYTF.

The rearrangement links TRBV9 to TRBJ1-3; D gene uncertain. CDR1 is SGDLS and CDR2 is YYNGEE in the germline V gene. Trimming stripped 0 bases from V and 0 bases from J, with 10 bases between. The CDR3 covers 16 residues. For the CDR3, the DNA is TGTGCCAGCAGCGTAGATCAGGTGGGCTCTGGAAACACCATATATTTT. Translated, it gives CASSVDQVGSGNTIYF.

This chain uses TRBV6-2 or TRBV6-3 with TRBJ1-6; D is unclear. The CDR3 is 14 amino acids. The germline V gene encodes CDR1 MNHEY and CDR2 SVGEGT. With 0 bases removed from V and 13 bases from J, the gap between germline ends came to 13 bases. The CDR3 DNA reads TGTGCCAGCAGTTACTCTGGTGCTAGCCGCCCCCTCCACTTT. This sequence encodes CASSYSGASRPLHF.

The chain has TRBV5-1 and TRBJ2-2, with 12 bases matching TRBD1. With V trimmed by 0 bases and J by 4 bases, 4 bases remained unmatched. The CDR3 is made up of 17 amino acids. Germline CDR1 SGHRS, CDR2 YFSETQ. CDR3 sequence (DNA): TGCGCCAGCAGCTTGGGGGACAGGGGGCAACGCACCGGGGAGCTGTTTTTT. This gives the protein CASSLGDRGQRTGELFF.

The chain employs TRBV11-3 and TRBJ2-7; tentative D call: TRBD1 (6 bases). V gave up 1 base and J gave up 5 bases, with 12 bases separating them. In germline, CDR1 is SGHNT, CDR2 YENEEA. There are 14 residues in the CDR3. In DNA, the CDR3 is TGTGCCAGCAGCTTAGCCAGGGGTGGCCACGAGCAGTACTTC. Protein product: CASSLARGGHEQYF.

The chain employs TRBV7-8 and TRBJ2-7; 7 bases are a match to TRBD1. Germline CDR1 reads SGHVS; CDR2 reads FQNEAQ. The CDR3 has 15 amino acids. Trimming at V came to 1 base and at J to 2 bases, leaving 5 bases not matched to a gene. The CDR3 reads CASSLGPGGTYEQYF. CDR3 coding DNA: TGTGCCAGCAGCTTAGGTCCAGGGGGAACCTACGAGCAGTACTTC.

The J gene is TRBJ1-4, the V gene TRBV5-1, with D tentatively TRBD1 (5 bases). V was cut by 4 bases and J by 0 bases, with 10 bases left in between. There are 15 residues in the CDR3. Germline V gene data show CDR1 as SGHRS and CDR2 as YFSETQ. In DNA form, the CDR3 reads TGCGCCAGCAGCAAGGACATCGCAACTAATGAAAAACTGTTTTTT. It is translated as CASSKDIATNEKLFF. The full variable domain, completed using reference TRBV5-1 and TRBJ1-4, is KAGVTQTPRYLIKTRGQQVTLSCSPISGHRSVSWYQQTPGQGLQFLFEYFSETQRNKGNFPGRFSGRQFSNSRSEMNVSTLELGDSALYLCASSKDIATNEKLFFGSGTQLSVL.